What follows are 10 T cell receptor beta chains derived from one specimen sequenced in a study of blood T cell repertoires in COVID-19. This table comes from immunoSEQ multiplex PCR, and its TCRdb copy is limited to in-frame clones, with some not included. The sample has a few hundred thousand clones, about 81% seen once. The sequencing sample was made of PBMCs or T cells enriched from blood (not recorded which). These receptors were collected from a man between 40 and 49 years old who had recovered from COVID-19.

The rearrangement uses TRBV7-9 and TRBJ2-5; tentatively, D is TRBD1 (7 bases). Germline V gene data show CDR1 as SEHNR and CDR2 as FQNEAQ (reference sequence). This CDR3 is built from 16 residues. V was shortened by 5 bases and J by 4 bases, with 20 bases between the two germline ends. The CDR3 region is CASSQGGGGLRETQYF. CDR3 DNA sequence: TGTGCCAGCAGCCAAGGCGGAGGGGGCTTACGAGAGACCCAGTACTTC.

This clone was found once. The chain is built from TRBV9 and TRBJ1-6; D remains unclear. The CDR3 has 14 amino acids. Trimming removed 3 bases from V and 8 bases from J, with 12 bases in between. Germline V gives CDR1 SGDLS, CDR2 YYNGEE. CDR3 residues: CASSGYGVYSPLHF. DNA of the CDR3: TGTGCCAGCAGCGGGTACGGGGTTTATTCACCCCTCCACTTT.

The chain couples TRBV6-1 to TRBJ2-3; 8 bases agree with TRBD2. CDR1 and CDR2 (germline): MNHNS, SASEGT. The length of the CDR3 is 15 residues. The V segment lost 1 base and the J segment 1 base; nucleotides outside the gene matches: 1. The DNA for the CDR3 is TGTGCCAGCAGTGAAGTTAGCGGGGGCACAGATACGCAGTATTTT. Amino acid sequence: CASSEVSGGTDTQYF.

The gene calls are TRBV13 and TRBJ1-1; TRBD1 agrees at 7 bases. Unmatched junction bases numbered 8, after V lost 4 bases and J lost 6 bases. CDR3 length: 14 amino acids. Germline assignment: CDR1 PRHDT and CDR2 FYEKMQ (reference sequence). For the CDR3, the DNA is TGTGCCAGCAGCTCGACAGGGCGGAAGGCTGAAGCTTTCTTT. Translation: CASSSTGRKAEAFF.

This clone was observed once. This chain links TRBV5-1 with TRBJ1-2, with D hard to call. Germline CDR1 and CDR2: SGHRS and YFSETQ. Deletions cut 5 bases from V and 3 bases from J, with 5 bases between. CDR3 length: 11 amino acids. For the CDR3, the DNA is TGCGCCAGCAGGAGTCACTATGGCTACACCTTC. Translating it yields CASRSHYGYTF.

The CDR3, as DNA: TGTGCCAGCAGTTTGACTGAGTATAATTCACCCCTCCACTTT. It specifies CASSLTEYNSPLHF. The chain carries TRBV2 and TRBJ1-6; no clear D. CDR3 length equals 14 residues. Trimming stripped 5 bases from V and 4 bases from J, with 9 bases between. CDR1 is SNHLY, CDR2 FYNNEI, per germline.

The chain combines TRBV6-6 with TRBJ1-2, with 11 nucleotides matching TRBD1. The trim removed 6 bases at V and 4 bases at J, leaving 7 bases unmatched. The CDR3 contains 15 residues. Germline CDR1 MNHNY, CDR2 SVGAGI (reference sequence). This chain's CDR3 is CASSLGQGVPYGYTF. CDR3 DNA: TGTGCCAGCAGCCTGGGACAGGGGGTTCCCTATGGCTACACCTTC.

Comments on this clone: Other DNA variants within this sample encode the same CDR3. The chain links TRBV5-1 to TRBJ1-2; the D is unclear. The V end was cut by 0 bases, the J end by 2 bases, with 5 bases between. CDR3 length equals 13 residues. CDR1 and CDR2 from the germline V gene are SGHRS and YFSETQ. This CDR3 is CASSLGGNYGYTF. CDR3 nucleotides: TGCGCCAGCAGCTTGGGCGGAAACTATGGCTACACCTTC.

The chain uses TRBV29-1 and TRBJ1-3; TRBD1 aligns across 7 bases. V lost 7 bases to trimming and J lost 2 bases; unmatched junction nucleotides: 8. The CDR3 length is 14 residues. The germline CDR1 and CDR2 sequences are SQVTM and ANQGSEA. CDR3 sequence: CSASGGLAGNTIYF. The CDR3 nucleotides are TGCAGCGCCTCAGGGGGGCTGGCTGGAAACACCATATATTTT. The full variable domain, rest sourced from reference TRBV29-1 and TRBJ1-3, is SAVISQKPSRDICQRGTSLTIQCQVDSQVTMMFWYRQQPGQSLTLIATANQGSEATYESGFVIDKFPISRPNLTFSTLTVSNMSPEDSSIYLCSASGGLAGNTIYFGEGSWLTVV.

The chain uses TRBV20-1 and TRBJ1-4; tentatively, D is TRBD1 (5 bases). Trimming took off 5 bases at V and 10 bases at J, with 11 bases between the two ends. This CDR3 has 11 residues. The germline CDR1 and CDR2 sequences are DFQATT and SNEGSKA (reference sequence). The CDR3 loop is CSAADQGKLFF. CDR3 nucleotide sequence: TGCAGTGCTGCGGACCAGGGAAAACTGTTTTTT.